This T cell receptor (beta chain) originates from a study of identical twins. The CDR3 loop spans 14 amino acids. The V and J ends lost 5 bases and 12 bases, in that order; junction bases with no gene match: 15. CDR1 is MNHEY, CDR2 SVGAGI, per germline. There are many counts of this clonotype. Using its own MiXCR run on the 5' RACE reads, TCRdb lists one record per CDR3 protein. The data contain 1,800,000 or so distinct CDR3 sequences, less than 35% of them seen just once; the ten biggest clones take up 0.27%. The clonotype was recovered from a newborn girl in good health. The chain combines TRBV6-5 with TRBJ2-5; TRBD2 matches 7 bases. The sequenced sample was cord blood. CDR3 coding DNA: TGTGCCAGCAGTGATCACCGCAGTGGCGGGAGAAAGTACTTC. Encoded protein: CASSDHRSGGRKYF.